One and the same sample provided the 27 T cell receptor beta chains below, sequenced in a study of monozygotic twins with inflammatory bowel disease. TCRdb derives one entry per CDR3 protein from the 5' RACE reads, leaving out DNA. The sample yields approximately 150,000 distinct CDR3 sequences, of which the top ten take up 2.4%. The sample taken for sequencing was blood. All receptors come from a human donor with ulcerative colitis or Crohn's disease, or a healthy co-twin of an affected twin (not recorded which).

V is TRBV6-2 or TRBV6-3 and J is TRBJ2-1; the TRBD1 assignment by TCRdb is unverifiable without DNA. The CDR3 is made up of 15 amino acids. The germline V gene encodes CDR1 MNHEY and CDR2 SVGEGT. CDR3 sequence reads: CASSYGDSRYNEQFF.

The chain is built from TRBV20-1 and TRBJ1-2; TCRdb's D gene call, TRBD1, goes unchecked for lack of DNA. CDR1 is DFQATT, CDR2 SNEGSKA, per germline (reference sequence). There are 15 residues in the CDR3. CDR3 residues: CSASPGQGRPKGYTF.

V gene TRBV19 combines with J gene TRBJ2-4; the TCRdb D gene call, TRBD1, has no DNA to confirm it. This CDR3 spans 17 amino acids. Germline loops: CDR1 LNHDA, CDR2 SQIVND (reference sequence). The CDR3: CASNNAGQGRTGSIQYF.

The gene calls are TRBV7-2 and TRBJ1-5; TCRdb lists TRBD1, though no DNA is available to test this call. This CDR3 is 16 amino acids long. Germline loops: CDR1 SGHTA, CDR2 FQGNSA. CDR3: CASSNWGYLGNQPQHF.

The chain carries TRBV4-1 and TRBJ1-5; TCRdb's assignment of TRBD1 cannot be checked, as there is no DNA. Germline CDR1 MGHRA, CDR2 YSYEKL. This CDR3 has 16 residues. CDR3 sequence: CASSQDPHGGYQPQHF.

V usage is TRBV7-3 and J usage is TRBJ2-7. The CDR3 covers 14 residues. Germline lookup yields CDR1 SGHTA and CDR2 FQGTGA. CDR3 sequence: CASSLSVSGYEQYF.

V is TRBV5-1 and J is TRBJ2-1; the D call of TRBD1 rests on TCRdb alone, since no DNA is present to check it. Germline values: CDR1 SGHRS, CDR2 YFSETQ. CDR3 length: 15 residues. Here the CDR3 reads CASSPPGQAGNEQFF.

The chain recombines TRBV4-1 with TRBJ1-5. Germline CDR1 and CDR2: MGHRA and YSYEKL. The CDR3 covers 14 residues. CDR3 sequence reads: CASSRGGGDQPQHF.

The rearrangement uses TRBV6-5 and TRBJ1-1. The CDR3 extends over 16 amino acids. CDR1 and CDR2 (germline): MNHEY, SVGAGI. The CDR3 is CASSYSRQYPATEAFF.

The genes are TRBV5-1 and TRBJ2-7; TCRdb's D gene call, TRBD1, goes unchecked for lack of DNA. This CDR3 spans 16 amino acids. Germline V lookup: CDR1 SGHRS, CDR2 YFSETQ. CDR3 amino acids: CASSQSRDRGSYEQYF.

V usage is TRBV6-1 and J usage is TRBJ2-2; TCRdb proposes TRBD1, but this gene call is untestable without DNA. The CDR3 is 14 amino acids. Germline V lookup: CDR1 MNHNS, CDR2 SASEGT. The CDR3: CASQGQGNTGELFF.

The chain joins TRBV12-3 or TRBV12-4 to TRBJ2-1. CDR3 size: 12 residues. The CDR3 is CASSAEIGRKFF.

This chain joins TRBV7-2 and TRBJ1-5; TCRdb names TRBD1, which stays unverified in the absence of DNA. Germline V gives CDR1 SGHTA, CDR2 FQGNSA. This CDR3 has 16 residues. The CDR3 is CASSLVAAGWDQPQHF. The full variable domain, completed using reference TRBV7-2 and TRBJ1-5, is GAGVSQSPSNKVTEKGKDVELRCDPISGHTALYWYRQSLGQGLEFLIYFQGNSAPDKSGLPSDRFSAERTGGSVSTLTIQRTQQEDSAVYLCASSLVAAGWDQPQHFGDGTRLSIL.

The rearrangement joins TRBV12-3 or TRBV12-4 to TRBJ2-3; absent DNA, TCRdb's TRBD1 call cannot be checked. The length of the CDR3 is 14 residues. The CDR3 sequence is CASSLQGSTDTQYF.

The CDR3: CASSLRWNQPQHF. The chain links TRBV7-2 to TRBJ1-5. The germline CDR1 and CDR2 sequences are SGHTA and FQGNSA. The CDR3 has 13 amino acids.

The chain is built from TRBV20-1 and TRBJ2-3; TCRdb's D gene call, TRBD2, goes unchecked for lack of DNA. Germline V gene data show CDR1 as DFQATT and CDR2 as SNEGSKA (reference sequence). This CDR3 has 15 residues. The chain's CDR3 is CSARDFQGGTDTQYF.

This chain connects TRBV9 to TRBJ2-1; TCRdb gives TRBD2 as the D gene, but with no DNA this cannot be confirmed. The CDR3 contains 16 residues. Germline V CDR1 and CDR2: SGDLS, YYNGEE. CDR3 protein: CASSVPEAARLHEQFF.

V gene TRBV5-1 combines with J gene TRBJ2-3. From germline, CDR1 is SGHRS and CDR2 YFSETQ. CDR3 size: 13 residues. Here the CDR3 reads CASSLESTDTQYF.

The V gene is TRBV6-5, the J gene TRBJ1-4; as DNA is missing, the TRBD1 call by TCRdb cannot be tested. Germline V gene lookup returns CDR1 MNHEY and CDR2 SVGAGI. The CDR3 consists of 12 residues. The CDR3 loop reads CASRKTGEKLFF.

The genes are TRBV20-1 and TRBJ2-3; with no DNA, the TCRdb D assignment of TRBD1 cannot be verified. In germline, CDR1 is DFQATT, CDR2 SNEGSKA (reference sequence). The CDR3 length is 12 residues. CDR3: CSASSAEPPQYF.

This chain links TRBV20-1 with TRBJ2-3; TCRdb picks TRBD1, but there is no DNA to check that call. The germline V gene encodes CDR1 DFQATT and CDR2 SNEGSKA (reference sequence). The CDR3 runs to 16 residues. CDR3 region: CSAPPGRGGFTDTQYF.

V gene TRBV20-1 combines with J gene TRBJ1-2. Germline V gene sequence: CDR1 DFQATT, CDR2 SNEGSKA (reference sequence). This CDR3 is built from 14 residues. The CDR3: CSASSRRLVAEDTF.

This chain connects TRBV5-1 to TRBJ1-4; the D gene TCRdb calls, TRBD1, cannot be checked with no DNA. The CDR3 is 17 residues long. The germline V gene encodes CDR1 SGHRS and CDR2 YFSETQ. The CDR3 reads CASSPDRPAATNEKLFF.

CDR3 loop: CASRGSGADTQYF. V and J are TRBV7-2 and TRBJ2-3; TCRdb outputs TRBD2, but without DNA this stays unchecked. The length of the CDR3 is 13 residues. Germline V gene data show CDR1 as SGHTA and CDR2 as FQGNSA.

The chain has TRBV3-1 and TRBJ2-7; the TRBD1 assignment by TCRdb is unverifiable without DNA. The germline V gene has CDR1 LGHDT and CDR2 YNNKEL (reference sequence). The CDR3 totals 14 residues. This CDR3 reads CASSQGDTAYEQYF.

The chain has TRBV19 and TRBJ2-2; TCRdb proposes TRBD1, but this gene call is untestable without DNA. This CDR3 is built from 14 residues. Germline CDR1 and CDR2: LNHDA and SQIVND (reference sequence). CDR3 sequence: CASSRQGASGELFF.

The genes are TRBV5-6 and TRBJ2-3. Per the germline V gene, CDR1 is SGHDT and CDR2 is YYEEEE. The CDR3 loop spans 12 amino acids. The CDR3: CASSWGTDTQYF.